This is a list of T cell receptor beta chains from one sample in a study of cytomegalovirus exposure and HLA in healthy donors. Sequencing was performed with immunoSEQ multiplex PCR; in TCRdb, only in-frame clones are kept and a portion is missing. The sample yields about 95,000 clones, just under 70% seen once. Material for sequencing was PBMCs. The origin of the receptors is a woman in her forties or fifties in good health and CMV-seropositive. The conserved cysteine and the conserved F or W are not part of the CDR3 here. The D gene is left open where the match is weak.

j_call: TRBJ1-2; v_call: TRBV11-2; d_call: TRBD1; cdr3_aa: ASSESGGNGYT
j_call: TRBJ2-7; v_call: TRBV25-1; d_call: TRBD1; cdr3_aa: ASSPGTGSYEQY
j_call: TRBJ2-1; v_call: TRBV19; d_call: TRBD2; cdr3_aa: ASIPAGLPWRGNEQF
j_call: TRBJ2-7; v_call: TRBV28; d_call: NA; cdr3_aa: ASTRQGGTYEQY
j_call: TRBJ1-2; v_call: TRBV6-5; d_call: NA; cdr3_aa: ASTTGRGRDGYT
j_call: TRBJ2-5; v_call: TRBV6-5; d_call: TRBD2; cdr3_aa: ASSPELAWDETQY
j_call: TRBJ1-6; v_call: TRBV7-3; d_call: NA; cdr3_aa: ASSLQGSNSPLH
j_call: TRBJ2-3; v_call: TRBV18; d_call: NA; cdr3_aa: ASSPRDMFTDTQY
j_call: TRBJ2-3; v_call: TRBV11-3; d_call: TRBD1; cdr3_aa: ASSFDRGRGGDTQY
j_call: TRBJ2-2; v_call: TRBV9; d_call: NA; cdr3_aa: ASSVGGSVFTGELF
j_call: TRBJ1-1; v_call: TRBV28; d_call: NA; cdr3_aa: ASTGGPTSF
j_call: TRBJ2-1; v_call: TRBV2; d_call: TRBD2; cdr3_aa: ASSPNGLAGANNEQF
j_call: TRBJ2-3; v_call: TRBV5-1; d_call: NA; cdr3_aa: ASSSYNLWDTTDTQY
j_call: TRBJ1-1; v_call: TRBV7-3; d_call: TRBD1; cdr3_aa: ASSSVPGQGRAF
j_call: TRBJ2-1; v_call: TRBV2; d_call: TRBD2; cdr3_aa: ASSEETSGLGYNEQF
j_call: TRBJ2-1; v_call: TRBV18; d_call: TRBD2; cdr3_aa: ASSPSTSGKNNEQF
j_call: TRBJ2-2; v_call: TRBV7-2; d_call: TRBD2; cdr3_aa: ASSLIGGESTEELF
j_call: TRBJ2-7; v_call: TRBV2; d_call: TRBD2; cdr3_aa: ASSELAGGPGEQY
j_call: TRBJ1-2; v_call: TRBV28; d_call: NA; cdr3_aa: ASSLLAGGALYWGYT
j_call: TRBJ2-1; v_call: TRBV7-8; d_call: NA; cdr3_aa: ASSTAEPEQF
j_call: TRBJ2-5; v_call: TRBV11-2; d_call: TRBD1; cdr3_aa: ASSFQGAEETQY
j_call: TRBJ1-1; v_call: TRBV6-5; d_call: TRBD1; cdr3_aa: ASSWTGTGVTEAF
j_call: TRBJ2-7; v_call: TRBV5-6; d_call: NA; cdr3_aa: ASSSTWPDANYEQY
j_call: TRBJ1-6; v_call: TRBV28; d_call: NA; cdr3_aa: ASDPGVVASSYNSPLH
j_call: TRBJ2-1; v_call: TRBV27; d_call: TRBD1; cdr3_aa: ASRTTGPEQF
j_call: TRBJ1-6; v_call: TRBV28; d_call: TRBD1; cdr3_aa: ASRVGTDNSPLH
j_call: TRBJ2-7; v_call: TRBV5-6; d_call: TRBD2; cdr3_aa: ASSRQGSGKYEQY
j_call: TRBJ2-1; v_call: TRBV28; d_call: TRBD2; cdr3_aa: ASRPSGSFSYNEQF
j_call: TRBJ1-6; v_call: TRBV14; d_call: TRBD1; cdr3_aa: ASSQLTGNNSPLH
j_call: TRBJ2-7; v_call: TRBV12-5; d_call: TRBD2; cdr3_aa: ASGLPREGGPGEQY
j_call: TRBJ2-3; v_call: TRBV7-3; d_call: TRBD2; cdr3_aa: ASSLGSREGLLSTDTQY
j_call: TRBJ1-1; v_call: TRBV7-9; d_call: NA; cdr3_aa: ASSVGGTEAF
j_call: TRBJ2-2; v_call: TRBV5-6; d_call: NA; cdr3_aa: ASSHPTGIGPGELF
j_call: TRBJ1-1; v_call: TRBV30; d_call: NA; cdr3_aa: AWERNTEAF
j_call: TRBJ1-3; v_call: TRBV6-6; d_call: NA; cdr3_aa: ASRPQGSGNTIY
j_call: TRBJ2-3; v_call: TRBV2; d_call: NA; cdr3_aa: ASRAFTDTQY
j_call: TRBJ2-1; v_call: TRBV12-5; d_call: NA; cdr3_aa: ASDLPDSNNEQF
j_call: TRBJ1-5; v_call: TRBV6-6; d_call: NA; cdr3_aa: ASSFFENNQPQH
j_call: TRBJ2-1; v_call: TRBV11-2; d_call: TRBD1; cdr3_aa: ASSFVGQGGNNEQF
j_call: TRBJ2-7; v_call: TRBV28; d_call: TRBD2; cdr3_aa: ASRNPGLAGRVEQY
j_call: TRBJ1-1; v_call: TRBV10-3; d_call: TRBD1; cdr3_aa: AISATGANTEAF
j_call: TRBJ1-3; v_call: TRBV5-4; d_call: NA; cdr3_aa: ASSVRTASGNTIY
j_call: TRBJ2-7; v_call: TRBV18; d_call: TRBD1; cdr3_aa: ASSPRTTGDEQY
j_call: TRBJ1-2; v_call: TRBV28; d_call: TRBD1; cdr3_aa: ASTSGTATRRT
j_call: TRBJ1-5; v_call: TRBV28; d_call: NA; cdr3_aa: ASSFGAGPHSNQPQH
j_call: TRBJ2-7; v_call: TRBV6-1; d_call: NA; cdr3_aa: ASSDITRRGLGGEQY
j_call: TRBJ2-7; v_call: TRBV5-5; d_call: NA; cdr3_aa: ASSATVPVSTYEQY
j_call: TRBJ2-2; v_call: TRBV27; d_call: NA; cdr3_aa: ASSLIFTGELF
j_call: TRBJ2-3; v_call: TRBV2; d_call: TRBD1; cdr3_aa: ASSDDRGSSTDTQY